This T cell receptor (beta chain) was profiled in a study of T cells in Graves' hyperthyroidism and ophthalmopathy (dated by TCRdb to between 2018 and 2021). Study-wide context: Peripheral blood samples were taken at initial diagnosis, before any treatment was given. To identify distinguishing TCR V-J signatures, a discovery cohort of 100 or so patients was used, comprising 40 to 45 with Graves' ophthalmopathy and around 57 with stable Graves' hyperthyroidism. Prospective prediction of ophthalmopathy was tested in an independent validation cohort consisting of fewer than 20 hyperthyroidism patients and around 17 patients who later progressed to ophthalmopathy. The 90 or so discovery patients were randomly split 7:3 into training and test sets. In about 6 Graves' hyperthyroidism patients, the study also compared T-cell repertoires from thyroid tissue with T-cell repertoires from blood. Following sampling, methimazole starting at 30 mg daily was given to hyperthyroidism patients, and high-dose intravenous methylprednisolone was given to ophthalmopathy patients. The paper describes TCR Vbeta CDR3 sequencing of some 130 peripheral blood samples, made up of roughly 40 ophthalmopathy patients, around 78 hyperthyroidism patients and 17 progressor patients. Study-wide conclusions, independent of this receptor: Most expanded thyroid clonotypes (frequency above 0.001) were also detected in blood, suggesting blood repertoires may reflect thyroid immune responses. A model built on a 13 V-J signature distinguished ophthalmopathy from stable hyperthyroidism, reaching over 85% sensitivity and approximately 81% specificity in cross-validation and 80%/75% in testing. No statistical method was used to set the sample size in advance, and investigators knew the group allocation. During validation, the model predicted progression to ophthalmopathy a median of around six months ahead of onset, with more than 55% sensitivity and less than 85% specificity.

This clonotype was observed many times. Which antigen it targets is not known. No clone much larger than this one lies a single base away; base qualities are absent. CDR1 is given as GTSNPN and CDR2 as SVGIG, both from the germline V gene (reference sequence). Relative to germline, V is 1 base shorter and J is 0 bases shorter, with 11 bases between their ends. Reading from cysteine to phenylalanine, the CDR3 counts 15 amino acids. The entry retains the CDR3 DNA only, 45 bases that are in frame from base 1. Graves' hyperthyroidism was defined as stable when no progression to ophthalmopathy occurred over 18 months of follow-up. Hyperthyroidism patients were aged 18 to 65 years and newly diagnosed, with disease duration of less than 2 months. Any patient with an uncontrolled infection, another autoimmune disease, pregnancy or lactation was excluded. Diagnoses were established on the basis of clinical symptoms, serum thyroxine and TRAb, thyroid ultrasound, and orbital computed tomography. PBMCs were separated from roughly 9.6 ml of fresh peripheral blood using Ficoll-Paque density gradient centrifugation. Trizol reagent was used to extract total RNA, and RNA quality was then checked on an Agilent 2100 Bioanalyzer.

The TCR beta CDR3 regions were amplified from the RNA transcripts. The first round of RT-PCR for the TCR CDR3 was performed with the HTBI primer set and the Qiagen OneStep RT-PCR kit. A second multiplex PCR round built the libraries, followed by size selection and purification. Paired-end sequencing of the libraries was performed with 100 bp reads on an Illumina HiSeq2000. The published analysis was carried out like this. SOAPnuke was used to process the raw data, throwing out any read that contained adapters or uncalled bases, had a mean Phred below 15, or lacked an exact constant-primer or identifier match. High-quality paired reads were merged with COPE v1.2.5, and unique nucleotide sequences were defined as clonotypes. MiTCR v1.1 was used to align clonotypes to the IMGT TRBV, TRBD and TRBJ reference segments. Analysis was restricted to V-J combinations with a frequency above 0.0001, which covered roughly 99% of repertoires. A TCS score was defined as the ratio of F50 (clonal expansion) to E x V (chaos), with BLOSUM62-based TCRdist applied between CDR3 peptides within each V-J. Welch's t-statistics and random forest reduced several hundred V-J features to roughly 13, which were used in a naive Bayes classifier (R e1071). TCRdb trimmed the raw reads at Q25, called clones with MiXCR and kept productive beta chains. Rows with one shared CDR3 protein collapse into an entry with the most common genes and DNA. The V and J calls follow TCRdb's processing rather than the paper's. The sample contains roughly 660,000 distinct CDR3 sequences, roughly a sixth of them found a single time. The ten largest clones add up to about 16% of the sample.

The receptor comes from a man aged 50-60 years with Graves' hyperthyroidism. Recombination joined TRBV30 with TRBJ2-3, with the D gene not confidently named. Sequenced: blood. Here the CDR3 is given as CAWSGPPISTDTQYF. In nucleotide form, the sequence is TGTGCCTGGAGTGGTCCTCCTATTAGCACAGATACGCAGTATTTT.